This T cell receptor beta chain was identified in a study of a mutant IDH1 vaccine in newly diagnosed glioma. Germline CDR1 reads GTSNPN; CDR2 reads SVGIG (reference sequence). This CDR3 region has 13 residues. Losses at the gene ends were 8 bases for V and 1 base for J; bases not matched to a gene: 6. Using immunoSEQ multiplex PCR, the repertoire was profiled, and TCRdb retains in-frame clones only, with some absent. The sample contains approximately 30,000 clones, 82% of which appear only once. Time point specified: week 23, last vaccination. Vaccination used 300 ug of mutant IDH1 20-mer peptide per dose, with topical imiquimod. Remarks on this clone: No antigen is known for it.

The sample here was PBMCs, taken from a glioma patient whose treatment included an IDH1 peptide vaccine. This chain joins TRBV30 and TRBJ1-1, with 8 positions matching TRBD1. This receptor was taken from a woman aged 25 to 45 with glioma. CDR3 residues: CAGTQGGNTEAFF. CDR3 nucleotide sequence: TGTGCCGGCACACAGGGGGGGAACACTGAAGCTTTCTTT.